This T cell receptor (beta chain) came from a study of spatial heterogeneity in lung cancer. Trimming stripped 8 bases from V and 7 bases from J, with 11 bases between. Germline V CDR1 and CDR2: LGHDT, YNNKEL (reference sequence). CDR3 length: 12 amino acids. This clonotype was observed many times. TCRdb itself ran the 5' RACE reads through MiXCR, one entry per CDR3 protein. The sample contains some 110,000 distinct CDR3 sequences, about 12% of which appear only once. The time point denotes: blood at routine non-recurrence follow-up after resection. Unsorted whole RNA from tumor, nontumor lung or frozen PBMC underwent sequencing.

Sequenced here: PBMCs, sampled at follow-up. This TCR came from a male donor with early-stage non-small cell lung cancer. This chain connects TRBV3-1 to TRBJ2-2; the D gene is possibly TRBD2 (5 bases). The DNA of the CDR3 is TGTGCCAGCGGCCGGAGGAACGGGGAGCTGTTTTTT. Translation gives CASGRRNGELFF.